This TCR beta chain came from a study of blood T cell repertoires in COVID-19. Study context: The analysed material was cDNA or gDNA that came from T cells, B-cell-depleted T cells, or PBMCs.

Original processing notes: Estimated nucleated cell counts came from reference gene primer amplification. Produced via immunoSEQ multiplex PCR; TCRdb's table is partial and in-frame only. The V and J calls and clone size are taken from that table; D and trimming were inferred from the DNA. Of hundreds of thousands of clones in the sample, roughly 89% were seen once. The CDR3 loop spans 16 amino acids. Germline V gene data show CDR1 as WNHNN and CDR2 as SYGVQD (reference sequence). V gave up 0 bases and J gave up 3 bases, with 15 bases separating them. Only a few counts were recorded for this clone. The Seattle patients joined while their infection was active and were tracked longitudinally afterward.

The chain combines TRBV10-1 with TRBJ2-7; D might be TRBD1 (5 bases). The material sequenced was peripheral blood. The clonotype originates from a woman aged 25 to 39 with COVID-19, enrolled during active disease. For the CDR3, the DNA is TGCGCCAGCAGTGAGTCGAAGGCAGGGATGAACTACGAGCAGTACTTC. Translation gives CASSESKAGMNYEQYF.